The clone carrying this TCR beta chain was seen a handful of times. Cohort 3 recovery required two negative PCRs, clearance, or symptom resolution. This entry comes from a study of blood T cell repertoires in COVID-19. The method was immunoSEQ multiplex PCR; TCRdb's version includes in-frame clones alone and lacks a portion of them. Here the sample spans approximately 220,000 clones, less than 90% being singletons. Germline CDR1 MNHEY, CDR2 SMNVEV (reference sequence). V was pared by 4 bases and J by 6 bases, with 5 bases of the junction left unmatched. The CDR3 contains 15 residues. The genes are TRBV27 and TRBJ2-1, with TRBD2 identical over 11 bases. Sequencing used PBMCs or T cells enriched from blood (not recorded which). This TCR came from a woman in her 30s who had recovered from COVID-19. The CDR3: CASSWLAGGSNEQFF. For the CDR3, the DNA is TGTGCCAGCAGTTGGCTAGCGGGGGGTTCCAATGAGCAGTTCTTC.